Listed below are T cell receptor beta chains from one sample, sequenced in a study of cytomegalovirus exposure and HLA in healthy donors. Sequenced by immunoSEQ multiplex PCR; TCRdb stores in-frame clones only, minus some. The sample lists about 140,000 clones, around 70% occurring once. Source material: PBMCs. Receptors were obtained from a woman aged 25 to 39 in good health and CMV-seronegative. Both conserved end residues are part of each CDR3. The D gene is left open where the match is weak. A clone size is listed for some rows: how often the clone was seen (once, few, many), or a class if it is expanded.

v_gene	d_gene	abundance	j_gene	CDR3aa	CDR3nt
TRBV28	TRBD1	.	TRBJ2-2	CASTGPTGGGELFF	TGTGCCAGCACCGGTCCCACAGGGGGTGGAGAGCTGTTTTTT
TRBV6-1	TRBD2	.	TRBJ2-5	CASSEWTSGGAETQYF	TGTGCCAGCAGTGAATGGACTAGCGGGGGGGCAGAGACCCAGTACTTC
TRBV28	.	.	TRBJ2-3	CASSSPGSTDTQYF	TGTGCCAGCAGTTCCCCAGGCAGCACAGATACGCAGTATTTT
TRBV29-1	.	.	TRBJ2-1	CSVGRLAYNEQFF	TGCAGCGTTGGGAGACTAGCCTACAATGAGCAGTTCTTC
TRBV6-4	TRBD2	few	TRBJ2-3	CASSDQSGGFTDTQYF	TGTGCCAGCAGTGACCAAAGCGGGGGGTTCACAGATACGCAGTATTTT
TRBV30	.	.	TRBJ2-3	CAWSGTISTDTQYF	TGTGCCTGGAGTGGGACAATTAGCACAGATACGCAGTATTTT
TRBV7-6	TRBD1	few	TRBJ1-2	CASSPGTAYGYTF	TGTGCCAGCAGCCCCGGGACAGCCTATGGCTACACCTTC
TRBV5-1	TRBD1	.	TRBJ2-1	CASSPGQGAYDEQFF	TGCGCCAGCAGCCCGGGACAGGGGGCTTACGATGAGCAGTTCTTC
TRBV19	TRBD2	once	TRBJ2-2	CASRASGGVNTGELFF	TGTGCCAGTAGAGCTAGCGGGGGGGTGAACACCGGGGAGCTGTTTTTT
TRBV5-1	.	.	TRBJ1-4	CASSLIAGSEKLFF	TGCGCCAGCAGCCTTATTGCCGGGAGTGAAAAACTGTTTTTT
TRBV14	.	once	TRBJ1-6	CASSQVGGSSYNSPLHF	TGTGCCAGCAGCCAAGTCGGGGGGAGCTCCTATAATTCACCCCTCCACTTT
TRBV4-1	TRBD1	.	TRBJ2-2	CASSQGQGGTGELFF	TGCGCCAGCAGCCAGGGACAGGGGGGCACCGGGGAGCTGTTTTTT
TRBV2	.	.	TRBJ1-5	CASCGGGAQPQHF	TGTGCCAGCTGTGGGGGGGGCGCCCAGCCCCAGCATTTT
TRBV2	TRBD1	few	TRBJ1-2	CASRYTGDGYTF	TGTGCCAGCAGGTATACAGGGGATGGCTACACCTTC
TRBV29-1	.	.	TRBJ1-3	CSVSQNGPGNTIYF	TGCAGCGTTTCCCAAAACGGTCCTGGAAACACCATATATTTT
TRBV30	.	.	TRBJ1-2	CAWSPRGGYTF	TGTGCCTGGAGCCCCAGGGGTGGCTACACCTTC
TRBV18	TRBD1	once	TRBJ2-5	CASSPGTGQETQYF	TGTGCCAGCTCACCAGGGACAGGGCAAGAGACCCAGTACTTC
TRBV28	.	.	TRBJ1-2	CASSETDYGYTF	TGTGCCAGCAGTGAGACAGACTATGGCTACACCTTC
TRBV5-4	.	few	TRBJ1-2	CASSLDGDNYGYTF	TGTGCCAGCAGCTTGGACGGAGATAACTATGGCTACACCTTC
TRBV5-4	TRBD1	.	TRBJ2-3	CASSLRTSGQASGDTQYF	TGTGCCAGCAGCCTCCGAACCTCAGGACAGGCCTCCGGAGATACGCAGTATTTT
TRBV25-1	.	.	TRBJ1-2	CASSVSTGKVGYTF	TGTGCCAGCAGTGTATCAACAGGGAAGGTTGGCTACACCTTC
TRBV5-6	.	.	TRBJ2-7	CASSLFSGDPLEQYF	TGTGCCAGCAGCTTATTTTCGGGGGACCCTCTCGAGCAGTACTTC
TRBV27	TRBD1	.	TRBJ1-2	CASSLRTGAGGYTF	TGTGCCAGCAGTTTAAGGACAGGGGCAGGTGGCTACACCTTC
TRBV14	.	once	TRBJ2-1	CASSPLTARGNEQFF	TGTGCCAGCAGCCCCTTAACGGCCCGAGGCAATGAGCAGTTCTTC
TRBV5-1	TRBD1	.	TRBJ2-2	CASSSLDRPNTGELFF	TGCGCCAGCAGCTCCTTGGACAGGCCGAACACCGGGGAGCTGTTTTTT
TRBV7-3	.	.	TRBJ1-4	CARIKGRGDEKLFF	TGTGCCAGGATTAAGGGGAGGGGGGATGAAAAACTGTTTTTT
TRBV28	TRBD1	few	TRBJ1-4	CASSKTGATNEKLFF	TGTGCCAGCAGTAAAACAGGGGCGACTAATGAAAAACTGTTTTTT
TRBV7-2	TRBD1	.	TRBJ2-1	CASSPVGTGTGNEQFF	TGTGCCAGCAGCCCCGTCGGGACAGGGACGGGGAATGAGCAGTTCTTC
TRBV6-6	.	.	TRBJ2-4	CVSSYGIDRAGNIQYF	TGTGTCAGCAGTTACGGAATCGACAGGGCGGGGAACATTCAGTACTTC
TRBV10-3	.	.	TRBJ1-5	CAISESSYGNQPQHF	TGTGCCATCAGTGAGTCGAGCTACGGGAATCAGCCCCAGCATTTT
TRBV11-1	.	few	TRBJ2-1	CASSLEPKTGIEQFF	TGTGCCAGCAGCTTAGAGCCTAAGACGGGAATCGAGCAGTTCTTC
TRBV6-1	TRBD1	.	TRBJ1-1	CASSEWKGARAEAFF	TGTGCCAGCAGTGAATGGAAGGGGGCGCGAGCTGAAGCTTTCTTT
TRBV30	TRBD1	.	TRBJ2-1	CAWSAGTGDDEQFF	TGTGCCTGGAGTGCCGGGACAGGGGACGATGAGCAGTTCTTC
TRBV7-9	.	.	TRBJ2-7	CASTFPGVYEQYF	TGTGCCAGCACATTTCCGGGGGTATACGAGCAGTACTTC
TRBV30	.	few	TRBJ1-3	CAWSVEVEGATIYF	TGTGCCTGGAGTGTCGAGGTAGAAGGGGCCACCATATATTTT
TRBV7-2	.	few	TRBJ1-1	CASSSGSLATEAFF	TGTGCCAGCAGTTCAGGGTCCTTGGCGACTGAAGCTTTCTTT
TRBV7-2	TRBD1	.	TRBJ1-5	CASSFRTGGDQPQHF	TGTGCCAGCAGCTTTCGGACAGGGGGCGATCAGCCCCAGCATTTT
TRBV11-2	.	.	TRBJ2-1	CASSFTSYGEQFF	TGTGCCAGCAGCTTCACTAGCTACGGGGAGCAGTTCTTC
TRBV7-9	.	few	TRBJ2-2	CASTFGGAGTGELFF	TGTGCCAGCACATTTGGCGGGGCCGGCACCGGGGAGCTGTTTTTT
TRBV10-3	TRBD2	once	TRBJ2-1	CAISGASGRSYNEQFF	TGTGCCATCAGTGGGGCTAGCGGGAGGTCCTACAATGAGCAGTTCTTC
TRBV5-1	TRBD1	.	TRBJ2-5	CASSLQGEETQYF	TGCGCCAGCAGCTTACAGGGGGAGGAGACCCAGTACTTC
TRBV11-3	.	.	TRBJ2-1	CASSFPQGQQFF	TGTGCCAGCAGCTTCCCCCAGGGCCAGCAGTTCTTC
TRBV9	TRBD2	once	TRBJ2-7	CASSVGTSGSYEQYF	TGTGCCAGCAGCGTAGGGACTAGCGGTTCCTACGAGCAGTACTTC
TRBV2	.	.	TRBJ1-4	CASSEAQGSIEKLFF	TGTGCCAGCAGTGAAGCTCAGGGGTCCATTGAAAAACTGTTTTTT
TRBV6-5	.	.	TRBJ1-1	CASSYSARETEAFF	TGTGCCAGCAGTTACTCAGCGAGGGAGACTGAAGCTTTCTTT
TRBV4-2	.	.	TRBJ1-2	CASSQDVDGPGGTF	TGTGCCAGCAGCCAAGATGTGGACGGCCCGGGGGGCACCTTC
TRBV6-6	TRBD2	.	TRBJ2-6	CASSLTSGSGANVLTF	TGTGCCAGCAGTTTGACCAGCGGGAGTGGGGCCAACGTCCTGACTTTC
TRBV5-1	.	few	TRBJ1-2	CASSLEGQGDGYTF	TGCGCCAGCAGCTTGGAGGGGCAGGGTGATGGCTACACCTTC
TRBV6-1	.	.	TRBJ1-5	CASTPNWGRDQPQHF	TGTGCCAGCACTCCTAATTGGGGGCGGGATCAGCCCCAGCATTTT
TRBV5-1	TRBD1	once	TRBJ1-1	CASSAGPDREDTEAFF	TGCGCCAGCAGCGCAGGGCCGGACAGGGAGGACACTGAAGCTTTCTTT